This T cell receptor (beta chain) was found in a study of vaccination and CD4 T cells after COVID-19. As for the study in general: Overlapping spike peptides from SARS-CoV-2, HCoV-NL63, HCoV-OC43 and HCoV-229E served to stimulate the cells.

As to treatment: roughly 11-day PBMC culture with coronavirus spike peptide pools or control peptides (ViraFEST assay). This CDR3 has 15 amino acids. In germline, CDR1 is SEHNR, CDR2 FQNEAQ (reference sequence). Trimming pared 4 bases from V and 2 bases from J, leaving 12 bases between. Oncomine TCR Beta short-read sequencing was applied to DNA from cultured CD4+ T cells. After culture, CD4+ T cells served as the source for genomic DNA extraction. TCRdb ran MiXCR on the PCR reads and lists one entry per CDR3 protein. In the table there are 12,000 or so distinct CDR3 sequences, around half of which are singletons. Of note for this clonotype: Its target is unknown.

The sequence derives from a human donor who had recovered from COVID-19. The V and J genes are TRBV7-9 and TRBJ1-3; no definite D call. The sequenced sample consisted of CD4+ T cells from blood, cultured in vitro. The CDR3 region is CASSSHFQPGNTIYF. The DNA for the CDR3 is TGTGCCAGCAGCTCCCACTTCCAGCCTGGAAACACCATATATTTT.